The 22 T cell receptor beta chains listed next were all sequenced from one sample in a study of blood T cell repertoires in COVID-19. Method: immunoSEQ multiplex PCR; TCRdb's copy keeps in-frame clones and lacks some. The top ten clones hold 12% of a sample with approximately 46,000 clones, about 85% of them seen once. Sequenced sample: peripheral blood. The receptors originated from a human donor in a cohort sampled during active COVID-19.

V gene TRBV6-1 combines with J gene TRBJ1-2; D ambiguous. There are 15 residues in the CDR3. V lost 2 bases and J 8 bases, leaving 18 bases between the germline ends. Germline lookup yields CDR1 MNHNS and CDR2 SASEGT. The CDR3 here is CASSEFGLGSKGYTF. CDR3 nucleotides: TGTGCCAGCAGTGAATTCGGGTTGGGGAGTAAGGGCTACACCTTC.

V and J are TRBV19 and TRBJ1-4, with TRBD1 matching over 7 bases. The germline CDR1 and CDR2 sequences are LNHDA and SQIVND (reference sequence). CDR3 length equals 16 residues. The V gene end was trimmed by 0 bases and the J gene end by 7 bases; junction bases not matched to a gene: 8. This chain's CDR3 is CASSIEGGRGIEKLFF. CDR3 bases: TGTGCCAGTAGTATAGAAGGGGGCAGGGGGATTGAAAAACTGTTTTTT.

Here the CDR3 DNA reads TGTGCCAGCAGCCACCACGGGGGTAACTCCTACGAGCAGTACTTC. Amino acid sequence: CASSHHGGNSYEQYF. This chain uses TRBV3-1 (or the pseudogene TRBV3-2) with TRBJ2-7; weak D call: TRBD2 (6 bases). The ends were cut back, 3 bases at V and 0 bases at J, with 12 bases in the middle. Germline V gene data show CDR1 as LGHDT and CDR2 as YNNKEL (reference sequence). The CDR3 covers 15 residues.

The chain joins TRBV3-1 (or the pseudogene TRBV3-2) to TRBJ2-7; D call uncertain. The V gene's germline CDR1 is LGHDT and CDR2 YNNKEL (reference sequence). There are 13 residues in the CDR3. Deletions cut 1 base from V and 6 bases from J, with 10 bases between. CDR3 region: CASSQGTSSEQYF. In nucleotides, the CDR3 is TGTGCCAGCAGCCAAGGTACCTCCAGCGAGCAGTACTTC.

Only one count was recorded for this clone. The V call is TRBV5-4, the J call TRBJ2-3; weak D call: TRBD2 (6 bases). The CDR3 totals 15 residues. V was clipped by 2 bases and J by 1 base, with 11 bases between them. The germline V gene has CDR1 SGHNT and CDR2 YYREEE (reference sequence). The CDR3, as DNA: TGTGCCAGCAGCTTAGGCGGGATAGGCACAGATACGCAGTATTTT. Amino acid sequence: CASSLGGIGTDTQYF.

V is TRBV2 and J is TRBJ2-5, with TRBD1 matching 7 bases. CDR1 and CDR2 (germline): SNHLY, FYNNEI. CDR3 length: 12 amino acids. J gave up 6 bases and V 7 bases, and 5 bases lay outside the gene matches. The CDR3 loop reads CASKGAVKTQYF. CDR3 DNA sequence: TGTGCCAGCAAGGGGGCGGTTAAGACCCAGTACTTC.

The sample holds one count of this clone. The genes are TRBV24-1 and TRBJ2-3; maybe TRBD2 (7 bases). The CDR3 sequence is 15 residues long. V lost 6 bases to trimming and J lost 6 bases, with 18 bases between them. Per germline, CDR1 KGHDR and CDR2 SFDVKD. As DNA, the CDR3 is TGTGCCACCAGTCTCAAAGGGGGGGCAGGTGATACGCAGTATTTT. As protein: CATSLKGGAGDTQYF.

CDR3 DNA: TGTGCCAGCAGTCCCAGGGCTTACGAGCAGTACTTC. Its translation is CASSPRAYEQYF. The V gene is TRBV28, the J gene TRBJ2-7; possibly TRBD1 for D (5 bases). This CDR3 region has 12 residues. CDR1 is MDHEN, CDR2 SYDVKM, per germline. V lost 5 bases and J lost 4, with 9 bases in between.

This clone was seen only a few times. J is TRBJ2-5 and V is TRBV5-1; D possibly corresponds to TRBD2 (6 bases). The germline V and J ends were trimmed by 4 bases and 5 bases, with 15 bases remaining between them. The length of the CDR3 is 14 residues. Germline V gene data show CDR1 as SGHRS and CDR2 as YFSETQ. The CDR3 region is CASSPVGGQETQYF. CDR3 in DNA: TGCGCCAGCAGCCCGGTGGGAGGTCAGGAGACCCAGTACTTC.

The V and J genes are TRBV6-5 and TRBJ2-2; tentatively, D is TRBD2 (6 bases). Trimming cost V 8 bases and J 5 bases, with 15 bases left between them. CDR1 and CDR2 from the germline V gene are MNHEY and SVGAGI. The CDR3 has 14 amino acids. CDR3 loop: CASRGASGTGELFF. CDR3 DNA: TGTGCCAGCCGCGGGGCCTCTGGGACCGGGGAGCTGTTTTTT.

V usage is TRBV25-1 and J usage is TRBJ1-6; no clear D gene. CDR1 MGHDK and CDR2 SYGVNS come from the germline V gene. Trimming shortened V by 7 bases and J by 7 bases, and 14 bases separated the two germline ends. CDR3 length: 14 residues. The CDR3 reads CASTKGGLNSPLHF. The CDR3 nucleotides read TGTGCCAGCACCAAGGGCGGGCTAAATTCACCCCTCCACTTT.

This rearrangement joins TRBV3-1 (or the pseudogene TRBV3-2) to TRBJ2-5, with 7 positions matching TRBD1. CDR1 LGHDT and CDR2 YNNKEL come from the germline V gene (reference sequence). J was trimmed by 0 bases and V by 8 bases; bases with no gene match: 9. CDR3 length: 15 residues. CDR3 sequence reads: CASWPTGKYQETQYF. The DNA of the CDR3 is TGTGCCAGCTGGCCGACAGGGAAGTACCAAGAGACCCAGTACTTC.

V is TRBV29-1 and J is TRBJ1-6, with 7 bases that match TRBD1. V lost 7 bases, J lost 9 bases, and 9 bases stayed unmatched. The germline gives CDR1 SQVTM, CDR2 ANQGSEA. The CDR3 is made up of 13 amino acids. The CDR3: CSALTGTGSPLHF. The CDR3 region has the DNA TGCAGCGCTCTGACAGGGACGGGTTCACCCCTCCACTTT.

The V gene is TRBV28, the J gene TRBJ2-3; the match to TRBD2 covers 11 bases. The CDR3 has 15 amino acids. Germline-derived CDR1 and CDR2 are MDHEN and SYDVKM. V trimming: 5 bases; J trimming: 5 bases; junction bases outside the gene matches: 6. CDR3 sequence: CASSLPLAGGDTQYF. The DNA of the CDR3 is TGTGCCAGCAGTCTTCCGCTAGCGGGGGGAGATACGCAGTATTTT.

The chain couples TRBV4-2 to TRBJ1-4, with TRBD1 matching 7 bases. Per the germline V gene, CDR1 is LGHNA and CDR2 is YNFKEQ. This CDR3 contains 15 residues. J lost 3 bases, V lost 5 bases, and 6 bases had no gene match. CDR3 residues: CASSSRQGANEKLFF. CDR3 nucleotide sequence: TGTGCCAGCAGCAGTCGACAGGGAGCTAATGAAAAACTGTTTTTT.

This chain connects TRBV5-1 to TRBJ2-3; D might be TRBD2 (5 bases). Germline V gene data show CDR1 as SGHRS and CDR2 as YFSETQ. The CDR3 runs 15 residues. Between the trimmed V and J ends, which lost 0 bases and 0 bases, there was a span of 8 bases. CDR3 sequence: CASSLGGQSTDTQYF. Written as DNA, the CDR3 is TGCGCCAGCAGCTTGGGCGGGCAGAGCACAGATACGCAGTATTTT.

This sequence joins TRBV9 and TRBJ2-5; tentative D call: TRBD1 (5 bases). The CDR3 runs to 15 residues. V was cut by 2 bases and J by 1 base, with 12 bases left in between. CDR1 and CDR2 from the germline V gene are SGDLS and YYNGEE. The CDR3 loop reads CASSVSGQGQETQYF. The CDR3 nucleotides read TGTGCCAGCAGCGTTTCGGGTCAGGGCCAAGAGACCCAGTACTTC. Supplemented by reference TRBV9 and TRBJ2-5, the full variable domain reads DSGVTQTPKHLITATGQRVTLRCSPRSGDLSVYWYQQSLDQGLQFLIQYYNGEERAKGNILERFSAQQFPDLHSELNLSSLELGDSALYFCASSVSGQGQETQYFGPGTRLLVL.

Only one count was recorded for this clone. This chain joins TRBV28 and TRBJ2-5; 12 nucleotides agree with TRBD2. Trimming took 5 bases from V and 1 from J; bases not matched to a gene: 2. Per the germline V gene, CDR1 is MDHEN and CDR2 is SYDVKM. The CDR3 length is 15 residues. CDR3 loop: CASSLTSGGQETQYF. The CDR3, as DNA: TGTGCCAGCAGTCTGACTAGCGGGGGCCAAGAGACCCAGTACTTC.

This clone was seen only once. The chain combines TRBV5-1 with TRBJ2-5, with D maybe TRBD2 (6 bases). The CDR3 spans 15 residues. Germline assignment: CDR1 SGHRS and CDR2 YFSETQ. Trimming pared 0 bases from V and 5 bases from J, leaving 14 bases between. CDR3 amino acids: CASSLDGGVRETQYF. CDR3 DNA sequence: TGCGCCAGCAGCTTGGACGGGGGAGTAAGGGAGACCCAGTACTTC. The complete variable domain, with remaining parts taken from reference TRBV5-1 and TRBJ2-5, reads KAGVTQTPRYLIKTRGQQVTLSCSPISGHRSVSWYQQTPGQGLQFLFEYFSETQRNKGNFPGRFSGRQFSNSRSEMNVSTLELGDSALYLCASSLDGGVRETQYFGPGTRLLVL.

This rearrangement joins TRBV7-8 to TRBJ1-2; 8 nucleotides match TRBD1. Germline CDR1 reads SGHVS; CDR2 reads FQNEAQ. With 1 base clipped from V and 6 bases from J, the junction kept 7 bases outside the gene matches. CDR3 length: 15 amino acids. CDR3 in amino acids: CASSLGGRGRDGYTF. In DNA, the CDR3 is TGTGCCAGCAGCTTAGGTGGCAGGGGGCGTGATGGCTACACCTTC. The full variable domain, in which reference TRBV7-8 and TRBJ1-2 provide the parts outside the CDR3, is GAGVSQSPRYKVAKRGQDVALRCDPISGHVSLFWYQQALGQGPEFLTYFQNEAQLDKSGLPSDRFFAERPEGSVSTLKIQRTQQEDSAVYLCASSLGGRGRDGYTFGSGTRLTVV.

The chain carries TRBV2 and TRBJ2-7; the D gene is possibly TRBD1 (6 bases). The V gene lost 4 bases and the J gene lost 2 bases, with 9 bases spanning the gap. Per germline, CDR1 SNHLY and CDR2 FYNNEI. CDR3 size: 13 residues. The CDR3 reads CASSVTGTYEQYF. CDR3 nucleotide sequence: TGTGCCAGCAGTGTGACAGGTACCTACGAGCAGTACTTC.

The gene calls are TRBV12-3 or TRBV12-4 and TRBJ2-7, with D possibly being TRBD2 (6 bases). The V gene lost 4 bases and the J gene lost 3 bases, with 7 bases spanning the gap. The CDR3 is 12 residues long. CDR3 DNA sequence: TGTGCCAGCAGTTGGGACTTCTACGAGCAGTACTTC. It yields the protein CASSWDFYEQYF.